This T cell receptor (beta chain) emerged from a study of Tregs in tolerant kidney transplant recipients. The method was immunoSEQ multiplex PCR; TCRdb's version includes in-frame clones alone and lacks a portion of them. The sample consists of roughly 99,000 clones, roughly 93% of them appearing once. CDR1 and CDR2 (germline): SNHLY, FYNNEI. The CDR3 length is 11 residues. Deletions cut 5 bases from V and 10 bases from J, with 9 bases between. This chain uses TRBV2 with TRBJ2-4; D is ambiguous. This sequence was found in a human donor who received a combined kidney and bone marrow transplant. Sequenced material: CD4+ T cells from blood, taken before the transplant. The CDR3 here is CASSPYEIQYF. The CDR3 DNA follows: TGTGCCAGCAGTCCCTACGAGATTCAGTACTTC.